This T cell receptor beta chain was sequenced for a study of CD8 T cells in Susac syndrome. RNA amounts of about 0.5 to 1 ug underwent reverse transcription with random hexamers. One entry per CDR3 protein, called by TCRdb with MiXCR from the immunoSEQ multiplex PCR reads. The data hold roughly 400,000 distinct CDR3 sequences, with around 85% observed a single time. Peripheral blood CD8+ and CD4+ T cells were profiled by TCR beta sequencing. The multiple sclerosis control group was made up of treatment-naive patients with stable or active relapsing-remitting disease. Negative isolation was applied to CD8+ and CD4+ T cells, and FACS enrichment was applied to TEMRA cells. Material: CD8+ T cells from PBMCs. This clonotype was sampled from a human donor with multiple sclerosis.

The CDR3 nucleotides are TGCGCCAGCAGTGAGCCTACAGGTACGGATTACGAGCAGTACTTC. It codes for CASSEPTGTDYEQYF. The V gene is TRBV10-1, the J gene TRBJ2-7, with TRBD1 as a possible D gene (5 bases). The CDR3 covers 15 residues. Germline V gene lookup returns CDR1 WNHNN and CDR2 SYGVQD (reference sequence). The V gene lost 2 bases and the J gene lost 4 bases, with 15 bases spanning the gap.